The clone carrying this T cell receptor (beta chain) was picked up many times. Orbital computed tomography, thyroid ultrasound, serum thyroxine and TRAb, and clinical symptoms together informed the diagnoses. This record belongs to a study of T cells in Graves' hyperthyroidism and ophthalmopathy. There were TCR beta CDR3 regions amplified from RNA transcripts. The HTBI primer set was used in a first-round RT-PCR of the TCR CDR3. TCRdb reanalysed the multiplex PCR reads using MiXCR and keeps one entry per CDR3 protein. The repertoire holds around 800,000 distinct CDR3 sequences, with over 35% as singletons. Trimming removed 1 base from V and 3 bases from J, with 7 bases in between. Per germline, CDR1 SGHVS and CDR2 FNYEAQ. This CDR3 has 15 residues.

This clonotype was obtained from a man aged 18 to 29 with Graves' hyperthyroidism. The sample taken for sequencing was blood. This chain joins TRBV7-6 and TRBJ1-6; D not resolved. CDR3 protein: CASSLDSGYNSPLHF. CDR3 sequence (DNA): TGTGCCAGCAGCTTAGATTCAGGCTATAATTCACCCCTCCACTTT.